This T cell receptor (beta chain) was observed in a study of beta chain features in type 1 diabetes. Study conclusions and caveats: Lower insertion and higher deletion counts appeared at VDJ junctions in type 1 diabetes patients.

Concerning this clone itself: Its antigen is undetermined.

Cell sorting via CD45RO/CCR7/CD25/CD127/CD95/CD27 was performed to obtain CD4+ naive, central memory, regulatory and stem cell-like memory cells. Germline V lookup: CDR1 KGHSH, CDR2 LQKENI. The trim removed 3 bases at V and 0 bases at J, leaving 4 bases unmatched. The CDR3 is made up of 18 amino acids. Expressed TCRB transcripts were sequenced because the entire RNA isolate underwent reverse transcription. TCRdb's table, derived via immunoSEQ multiplex PCR, lists solely in-frame clones and lacks some. The sample includes 850,000 to 900,000 clones, about 17% of them seen just once. This clonotype was obtained from a woman aged 18-35 years in good health. Material for sequencing was naive CD4+ T cells from blood. The rearrangement links TRBV18 to TRBJ2-1; 14 bases map to TRBD2. Here the CDR3 DNA reads TGTGCCAGCTCACCGGGGACTAGCGGGGGTAGCTCCTACAATGAGCAGTTCTTC. Its protein product is CASSPGTSGGSSYNEQFF.